These 30 T cell receptor beta chains came from one sample sequenced in a study of T cell responses to AZD1222 COVID-19 vaccine. Sequenced by immunoSEQ multiplex PCR; TCRdb stores in-frame clones only, minus some. The sample records 95,000 to 150,000 clones, about 87% being singletons. Sequenced here: peripheral blood, sampled on day 0 of AZD1222 vaccination. Receptors originate from an adult in good health.

The V and J genes are TRBV5-1 and TRBJ2-6; D possibly corresponds to TRBD2 (6 bases). Trimming pared 0 bases from V and 4 bases from J, leaving 8 bases between. Germline loops: CDR1 SGHRS, CDR2 YFSETQ. The CDR3 runs to 15 residues. CDR3 sequence reads: CASSLGLAGANVLTF. The DNA of the CDR3 is TGCGCCAGCAGCTTGGGGCTAGCGGGGGCCAACGTCCTGACTTTC.

This clone was seen a few times. The chain couples TRBV5-8 to TRBJ2-3; the match to TRBD2 covers 14 bases. With V trimmed by 4 bases and J by 1 base, 5 bases remained unmatched. The CDR3 extends over 17 amino acids. Germline V gene data show CDR1 as SGHTS and CDR2 as YDEGEE. CDR3 in amino acids: CASSNLTSGGGTDTQYF. CDR3 DNA sequence: TGTGCCAGCAGCAATTTGACTAGCGGGGGGGGCACAGATACGCAGTATTTT.

The V call is TRBV10-1, the J call TRBJ1-1, with D maybe TRBD1 (6 bases). The germline V gene has CDR1 WNHNN and CDR2 SYGVQD (reference sequence). Trimming stripped 1 base from V and 1 base from J, with 7 bases between. This CDR3 spans 14 amino acids. The CDR3 sequence is CASSEYRENTEAFF. The CDR3 DNA follows: TGCGCCAGCAGTGAGTACAGGGAGAACACTGAAGCTTTCTTT.

This chain joins TRBV5-1 and TRBJ1-4; 10 bases are a match to TRBD1. The germline CDR1 and CDR2 sequences are SGHRS and YFSETQ. With 4 bases clipped from V and 7 bases from J, the junction kept 4 bases outside the gene matches. This CDR3 is built from 14 residues. The CDR3 bases are TGCGCCAGCAGCCGCGGGACAGGGGTTGAAAAACTGTTTTTT. This codes for CASSRGTGVEKLFF.

The table lists this clone with a count of one. This sequence joins TRBV6-1 and TRBJ1-2; D unresolved. The germline V gene encodes CDR1 MNHNS and CDR2 SASEGT. The germline V and J ends were trimmed by 3 bases and 8 bases, with 13 bases remaining between them. The CDR3 sequence is 13 residues long. The CDR3, as DNA: TGTGCCAGCAGTGAGTGGCCGTCTGTCGGCTACACCTTC. Its translation is CASSEWPSVGYTF.

The J gene is TRBJ1-2, the V gene TRBV15; TRBD1 might be the D (6 bases). The length of the CDR3 is 14 residues. Trimming removed 5 bases from V and 3 bases from J, with 13 bases in between. Looked up from germline, CDR1 is LNHNV and CDR2 is YYDKDF (reference sequence). In nucleotides, the CDR3 is TGTGCCACCAGCCCATCGACAGGCTACTATGGCTACACCTTC. Protein product: CATSPSTGYYGYTF.

V gene TRBV23-1 combines with J gene TRBJ2-3; TRBD1 agrees at 8 bases. TRBV23-1 belongs to the ORF category, with a function that is uncertain. There are 16 residues in the CDR3. J was trimmed by 2 bases and V by 4 bases; bases with no gene match: 8. The CDR3 here is CASSPPDRASTDTQYF. The DNA for the CDR3 is TGCGCCAGCAGTCCCCCGGACAGGGCCTCCACAGATACGCAGTATTTT.

The chain joins TRBV2 to TRBJ1-4, with D hard to call. This CDR3 comprises 12 residues. Germline V gene data show CDR1 as SNHLY and CDR2 as FYNNEI. Trimming cost V 4 bases and J 4 bases, with 4 bases left between them. The CDR3 bases are TGTGCCAGCAGTGGGCTTAATGAAAAACTGTTTTTT. It codes for CASSGLNEKLFF.

This chain connects TRBV5-8 to TRBJ2-7, with D perhaps matching TRBD1 or TRBD2 (5 bases each). Trimming cost V 5 bases and J 1 base, with 16 bases left between them. Germline assignment: CDR1 SGHTS and CDR2 YDEGEE. The CDR3 totals 15 residues. The CDR3 DNA reads as TGTGCCAGCAGAACGGGACGGTGGAGGTCCTACGAGCAGTACTTC. This sequence encodes CASRTGRWRSYEQYF.

The chain links TRBV19 to TRBJ1-2, with no clear D. The V end lost 3 bases, the J end lost 4 bases, and 3 bases lay between the germline ends. This CDR3 has 11 amino acids. Germline CDR1 LNHDA, CDR2 SQIVND (reference sequence). The CDR3 loop reads CASSIGYGYTF. In nucleotides, the CDR3 is TGTGCCAGTAGTATTGGCTATGGCTACACCTTC.

The chain employs TRBV28 and TRBJ1-2; tentatively, D is TRBD1 (5 bases). V lost 6 bases to trimming and J lost 6 bases, with 20 bases between them. The CDR3 consists of 15 residues. Germline V CDR1 and CDR2: MDHEN, SYDVKM. The CDR3, as DNA: TGTGCCAGCAGCCTCACCCAGGGACGGCGGAATGGCTACACCTTC. Translating gives CASSLTQGRRNGYTF.

This chain uses TRBV5-1 with TRBJ2-2, with 7 bases matching TRBD1. CDR1 SGHRS and CDR2 YFSETQ come from the germline V gene. Losses at the gene ends were 4 bases for V and 3 bases for J; bases not matched to a gene: 6. The CDR3 consists of 15 residues. CDR3 protein: CASSPFTGDTGELFF. The CDR3 region has the DNA TGCGCCAGCAGCCCCTTCACAGGGGACACCGGGGAGCTGTTTTTT.

The chain carries TRBV5-1 and TRBJ1-4, with D unresolved. From germline, CDR1 is SGHRS and CDR2 YFSETQ. Trimming took 0 bases from V and 8 from J, leaving 14 bases between them. There are 15 residues in the CDR3. This CDR3 is CASSLAGSLEEKLFF. The CDR3 DNA is TGCGCCAGCAGCTTGGCTGGGTCGTTGGAAGAAAAACTGTTTTTT.

V and J are TRBV14 and TRBJ1-2; D uncertain. The germline V and J ends were trimmed by 1 base and 8 bases, with 17 bases remaining between them. The CDR3 loop spans 15 amino acids. Germline CDR1 and CDR2: SGHDN and FVKESK. CDR3 residues: CASSQAVMVGAGYTF. CDR3 DNA: TGTGCCAGCAGCCAAGCGGTAATGGTCGGTGCCGGCTACACCTTC.

This chain links TRBV7-3 with TRBJ1-2; 7 bases map to TRBD1. CDR3 length: 13 amino acids. CDR1 and CDR2 (germline): SGHTA, FQGTGA. V dropped 1 base and J dropped 6; count of bases not matched to a gene: 2. CDR3 protein: CASSLRGGNGYTF. In nucleotides, the CDR3 is TGTGCCAGCAGCTTAAGAGGGGGCAATGGCTACACCTTC.

This clone was detected once. The chain employs TRBV24-1 and TRBJ2-5, with 8 bases fitting TRBD1. The CDR3 runs to 15 residues. V was clipped by 2 bases and J by 5 bases; unmatched bases: 6. Looked up from germline, CDR1 is KGHDR and CDR2 is SFDVKD. DNA of the CDR3: TGTGCCACCAGTGATTCGACAGGGGCAGGGGAGACCCAGTACTTC. Translation: CATSDSTGAGETQYF.

This clone was picked up a small number of times. The J gene is TRBJ1-1, the V gene TRBV28; 10 positions agree with TRBD1. The CDR3 covers 15 residues. Germline CDR1 is MDHEN and CDR2 is SYDVKM. The J segment lost 3 bases and the V segment lost 6 bases, leaving 7 bases of the junction unmatched. Here the CDR3 DNA reads TGTGCCAGCAGACCGGGACAGGGGTGGGACACTGAAGCTTTCTTT. This gives the protein CASRPGQGWDTEAFF.

The chain combines TRBV5-4 with TRBJ1-2; unclear D gene. The V gene lost 4 bases and the J gene lost 4 bases, with 14 bases spanning the gap. The germline CDR1 and CDR2 sequences are SGHNT and YYREEE (reference sequence). CDR3 size: 14 residues. The CDR3 protein is CASSPLSNVYGYTF. CDR3 nucleotide sequence: TGTGCCAGCAGCCCGCTCTCAAATGTCTATGGCTACACCTTC. The variable domain in full, with the rest retrieved from reference TRBV5-4 and TRBJ1-2, is ETGVTQSPTHLIKTRGQQVTLRCSSQSGHNTVSWYQQALGQGPQFIFQYYREEENGRGNFPPRFSGLQFPNYSSELNVNALELDDSALYLCASSPLSNVYGYTFGSGTRLTVV.

V is TRBV13 and J is TRBJ1-6; the match to TRBD1 covers 9 bases. With 2 bases clipped from V and 6 bases from J, the junction kept 2 bases outside the gene matches. CDR1 and CDR2 (germline): PRHDT, FYEKMQ (reference sequence). CDR3 size: 15 residues. The CDR3 here is CASSLKDRGNSPLHF. The CDR3 nucleotides are TGTGCCAGCAGCTTAAAGGACAGGGGTAATTCACCCCTCCACTTT.

This clone turned up a few times. This chain joins TRBV2 and TRBJ2-7; 10 positions agree with TRBD2. CDR1 and CDR2 (germline): SNHLY, FYNNEI. This CDR3 region has 14 residues. J lost 5 bases, V lost 6 bases, and 7 bases had no gene match. The CDR3 DNA is TGTGCCAGCAGCGCTAGCGGGAGCACGAACGAGCAGTACTTC. Translating it yields CASSASGSTNEQYF.

V gene TRBV28 combines with J gene TRBJ1-5; D is uncertain. This CDR3 spans 13 amino acids. CDR1 is MDHEN and CDR2 is SYDVKM in the germline V gene. Between the trimmed V and J ends, which lost 8 bases and 7 bases, there was a span of 15 bases. This chain's CDR3 is CASGVRVYQPQHF. The CDR3 nucleotides read TGTGCCAGCGGGGTGAGGGTTTACCAGCCCCAGCATTTT.

The genes are TRBV28 and TRBJ1-2; D is unclear. Looked up from germline, CDR1 is MDHEN and CDR2 is SYDVKM. Trimming removed 2 bases at V and 7 bases at J, with 17 bases between. The CDR3 contains 15 residues. The CDR3 nucleotides are TGTGCCAGCAGTTTAATCGCCTACCTTATATCTGGCTACACCTTC. Protein product: CASSLIAYLISGYTF.

The chain couples TRBV5-1 to TRBJ1-3, with D possibly matching TRBD1 (5 bases). Trimming removed 3 bases from V and 0 bases from J, with 7 bases in between. Germline V gene lookup returns CDR1 SGHRS and CDR2 YFSETQ. This CDR3 spans 14 amino acids. CDR3 region: CASSSGGSGNTIYF. The DNA for the CDR3 is TGCGCCAGCAGCTCCGGGGGCTCTGGAAACACCATATATTTT.

V and J are TRBV19 and TRBJ1-2; D ambiguous. V dropped 5 bases and J dropped 4 bases, with 5 bases sitting between them. The CDR3 loop spans 11 amino acids. Germline V gene sequence: CDR1 LNHDA, CDR2 SQIVND (reference sequence). The chain's CDR3 is CASSWLYGYTF. CDR3 in DNA: TGTGCCAGTAGTTGGCTCTATGGCTACACCTTC.

The chain has TRBV7-3 and TRBJ1-2, with 7 positions matching TRBD1. The CDR3 consists of 15 residues. Germline lookup yields CDR1 SGHTA and CDR2 FQGTGA. The junction had 6 bases not matched to a gene; V was cut back by 2 bases and J by 3 bases. Here the CDR3 DNA reads TGTGCCAGCAGCTTAGACCTCAGGGGGGACTATGGCTACACCTTC. Amino acids: CASSLDLRGDYGYTF.

In this sample, this clone turned up a few times. The rearrangement joins TRBV15 to TRBJ2-7; D is undetermined. Germline V gene lookup returns CDR1 LNHNV and CDR2 YYDKDF (reference sequence). The V and J ends lost 0 bases and 3 bases respectively, with 9 bases between them. CDR3 length: 14 residues. The CDR3 nucleotides read TGTGCCACCAGCAGAGATGTCATGAACTACGAGCAGTACTTC. This gives the protein CATSRDVMNYEQYF.

This chain connects TRBV18 to TRBJ2-7, with D hard to call. Germline CDR1 is KGHSH and CDR2 is LQKENI. V was shortened by 0 bases and J by 0 bases, with 9 bases between the two germline ends. This CDR3 is built from 15 residues. The CDR3 loop is CASSPPGWSSYEQYF. The CDR3 DNA sequence: TGTGCCAGCTCACCACCAGGATGGAGCTCCTACGAGCAGTACTTC.

This clone was recorded once. The chain is built from TRBV18 and TRBJ2-5; 8 nucleotides match TRBD2. The CDR3 has 15 amino acids. V trimming: 2 bases; J trimming: 5 bases; junction bases outside the gene matches: 7. Germline V gives CDR1 KGHSH, CDR2 LQKENI. CDR3 loop: CASSPSGGVRETQYF. Here the CDR3 DNA reads TGTGCCAGCTCACCATCGGGAGGGGTTCGGGAGACCCAGTACTTC.

The chain couples TRBV21-1 to TRBJ2-7; the listed D gene, TRBD1, was not tested against the DNA. TRBV21-1 is given as a pseudogene. The length of the CDR3 is 16 residues. The CDR3 loop is CASSKAAGQPSNEQYF. The CDR3 DNA is TGTGCCAGCAGCAAAGCGGCCGGACAGCCAAGCAACGAGCAGTACTTC.

This clone was picked up a small number of times. This chain connects TRBV7-2 to TRBJ2-3, with 8 bases identical to TRBD2. After removal of 4 bases from V and 0 bases from J, the junction contained 6 bases not matched to a gene. Germline V gene data show CDR1 as SGHTA and CDR2 as FQGNSA. This CDR3 is 16 amino acids long. Written as DNA, the CDR3 is TGTGCCAGCAGCTCGATTAGCGGGATTAGCACAGATACGCAGTATTTT. Protein: CASSSISGISTDTQYF.